These 8 T cell receptor beta chains share one sample of origin, sequenced in a study of regulatory T cells in long-lasting Graves disease. Library construction for TCR beta used iRepertoire HTBI primers and Arm-PCR of CDR3 regions. TCRdb called the multiplex PCR reads again in MiXCR, with one record for every CDR3 protein. Among about 460,000 distinct CDR3 sequences listed, 11% to 15% were seen once. Time point defined: newly diagnosed GD, antithyroid drugs for less than 3 months. The TCR library was made from RNA that had been extracted from PBMCs in TRIzol. This sample was shared with a second study, whose subject was T cells in Graves' hyperthyroidism and ophthalmopathy.

Sequenced material: peripheral blood mononuclear cells (PBMCs), taken at new diagnosis, from a patient treated with antithyroid drugs. Receptors were obtained from a woman aged 45-65 years with Graves disease.

This clonotype was detected many times. This chain links TRBV29-1 with TRBJ2-7, with TRBD2 matching 10 bases. The V and J ends lost 2 bases and 3 bases, in that order; junction bases with no gene match: 10. The CDR3 sequence is 16 residues long. Germline V lookup: CDR1 SQVTM, CDR2 ANQGSEA. DNA for the CDR3: TGCAGCGTTGAAACCCGAACTAGCGGGGCTATCTACGAGCAGTACTTC. Its protein is CSVETRTSGAIYEQYF.

This clonotype has a count of ten or more. The V call is TRBV5-6, the J call TRBJ2-3; D could derive from TRBD1 or TRBD2 (5 bases each). Trimming stripped 0 bases from V and 11 bases from J, with 16 bases between. Germline V gene lookup returns CDR1 SGHDT and CDR2 YYEEEE. The length of the CDR3 is 14 residues. CDR3 nucleotide sequence: TGTGCCAGCAGCTTGGGCCGGGCCTTGGGGGAGCAGTATTTT. Protein sequence: CASSLGRALGEQYF.

The V and J genes are TRBV28 and TRBJ1-1; 8 bases are shared with TRBD1. Trimming took 5 bases from V and 7 from J; bases not matched to a gene: 3. Per germline, CDR1 MDHEN and CDR2 SYDVKM. The CDR3 is made up of 12 amino acids. The CDR3 is CASSLQGGEAFF. The CDR3 nucleotides read TGTGCCAGCAGTCTACAGGGGGGTGAAGCTTTCTTT.

In regard to this clonotype: A single base separates this from a much larger clone, so it may be a read error. The CDR3 carries no conserved terminal phenylalanine or tryptophan, so it likely arises from a read error. V is TRBV20-1 and J is TRBJ2-7, with 13 bases that match TRBD2. This CDR3 comprises 14 residues. V dropped 6 bases and J dropped 6; count of bases not matched to a gene: 8. Germline V gives CDR1 DFQATT, CDR2 SNEGSKA (reference sequence). CDR3 sequence reads: CSAPGLAGELEQYL. Written as DNA, the CDR3 is TGCAGTGCCCCAGGACTAGCGGGAGAGCTCGAGCAGTACCTC.

This clonotype turned up a few times. The chain employs TRBV20-1 and TRBJ2-6; no clear D gene. Between the trimmed V and J ends, which lost 3 bases and 1 base, there was a span of 4 bases. There are 13 residues in the CDR3. Germline CDR1 DFQATT, CDR2 SNEGSKA (reference sequence). The chain's CDR3 is CSASESGANVLTF. Here the CDR3 DNA reads TGCAGTGCTAGTGAATCTGGGGCCAACGTCCTGACTTTC.

The gene calls are TRBV14 and TRBJ2-3; 9 bases agree with TRBD1. The length of the CDR3 is 17 residues. J lost 0 bases, V lost 2 bases, and 6 bases had no gene match. Per germline, CDR1 SGHDN and CDR2 FVKESK. The CDR3 loop reads CASSQKGQGRSTDTQYF. CDR3 DNA sequence: TGTGCCAGCAGCCAAAAAGGACAGGGGAGAAGCACAGATACGCAGTATTTT.

The genes are TRBV4-1 and TRBJ1-2, with TRBD1 as a possible D gene (6 bases). The CDR3 has 16 residues. Trimming shortened V by 0 bases and J by 2 bases, and 13 bases separated the two germline ends. Germline CDR1 MGHRA, CDR2 YSYEKL. CDR3 nucleotide sequence: TGCGCCAGCAGCCAAGATTGGAGACAGGAGAACTATGGCTACACCTTC. Encoded protein: CASSQDWRQENYGYTF.

This clonotype was recorded at least ten times. The chain uses TRBV6-2 or TRBV6-3 and TRBJ1-5; 9 nucleotides agree with TRBD1. CDR1 is MNHEY and CDR2 is SVGEGT in the germline V gene. The V segment lost 4 bases and the J segment 7 bases; nucleotides outside the gene matches: 11. This CDR3 spans 16 amino acids. The CDR3 bases are TGTGCCAGCAGTTCCAGCCCGGGACAGGGCAGCCAGCCCCAGCATTTT. It specifies CASSSSPGQGSQPQHF.